The clone carrying this TCR beta chain appeared many times. Its cognate antigen is unknown. This sample is part of a study of glioma-infiltrating T cells. Trimming cost V 4 bases and J 10 bases; bases outside gene matches: 4. The CDR3 is made up of 14 amino acids. CDR1 and CDR2 from the germline V gene are MNHEY and SVGEGT. The study, taken as a whole, reports: Above-expected tissue-blood divergence occurred in all gliomas, most in low-grade ones.

The iRepertoire nested amplicon-rescue multiplex PCR amplified TCR alpha and beta CDR3s from RNA. TCRdb processed the multiplex PCR reads anew with MiXCR; each CDR3 protein has one entry. The table shows approximately 93,000 distinct CDR3 sequences, with roughly 40% occurring only once. The chain links TRBV6-2 or TRBV6-3 to TRBJ2-1, with 13 bases lining up with TRBD2. Sequencing was performed on glioma tissue, nonneoplastic brain tissue, or PBMCs (not recorded which). The TCR was taken from a human donor with low-grade glioma or glioblastoma, undergoing nonglioma brain surgery, or in good health (not recorded which). The CDR3 protein is CASSFGLAGVEQFF. CDR3 nucleotides: TGTGCCAGCAGTTTCGGACTAGCGGGAGTAGAGCAGTTCTTC.